Listed below are T cell receptor beta chains from one sample, sequenced in a study of T cell responses to AZD1222 COVID-19 vaccine. This table comes from immunoSEQ multiplex PCR, and its TCRdb copy is limited to in-frame clones, with some not included. The table lists some 58,000 clones, 80% to 90% of them singletons, with roughly 15% in the top ten. The sample was peripheral blood, taken on day 0 of AZD1222 vaccination. The receptors stem from an adult in good health. Both conserved end residues are part of each CDR3. A D gene is named only where the DNA matches it firmly. Size is stated for part of the rows, as once, few or many counts, or as a class when the clone is expanded.

TRBJ2-7 | TRBV11-2 | TRBD2 | NA | TGTGCCAGCAGCTCCGGGACTAGCGGGAGTTACGAGCAGTACTTC | CASSSGTSGSYEQYF
TRBJ2-7 | TRBV27 | TRBD2 | NA | TGTGCCAGCAGTATCCGAAGAACTAGCGGGACAGACTACGAGCAGTACTTC | CASSIRRTSGTDYEQYF
TRBJ2-1 | TRBV3-1/TRBV3-2 | TRBD2 | NA | TGTGCCAGCAGCCAGAGGCGGGAGAGGGCCTCGGACAATGAGCAGTTCTTC | CASSQRRERASDNEQFF
TRBJ2-1 | TRBV6-5 | NA | once | TGTGCCACCTCTCGATTGTCCTACAATGAGCAGTTCTTC | CATSRLSYNEQFF
TRBJ2-5 | TRBV6-2/TRBV6-3 | NA | NA | TGTGCCAGCAGTTACGGCCAGTTGTTGGGACAGACCCAGTACTTC | CASSYGQLLGQTQYF
TRBJ2-2 | TRBV6-2/TRBV6-3 | NA | NA | TGTGCCAGCAGTTACGGCAGTACCGCTGGGGAGCTGTTTTTT | CASSYGSTAGELFF
TRBJ2-7 | TRBV5-6 | NA | NA | TGTGCCAGCAGCTCGCAAGTAGCCTACGAGCAGTACTTC | CASSSQVAYEQYF
TRBJ2-2 | TRBV10-3 | TRBD2 | NA | TGTGCCAATCATAGCGGGAGGGCCTACACCGGGGAGCTGTTTTTT | CANHSGRAYTGELFF
TRBJ1-1 | TRBV18 | NA | NA | TGTGCCAGCTCACGTCCATTACAGGCCGATGAAGCTTTCTTT | CASSRPLQADEAFF
TRBJ2-5 | TRBV7-2 | TRBD2 | NA | TGTGCCAGCAGCCCGGGACTACCGGGAGTCGAGACCCAGTACTTC | CASSPGLPGVETQYF
TRBJ2-1 | TRBV4-3 | TRBD2 | NA | TGCGCCAGCAGCCAAGAGGTCCAGGGAGGGTACAATGAGCAGTTCTTC | CASSQEVQGGYNEQFF
TRBJ2-3 | TRBV5-1 | TRBD2 | NA | TGCGCCAGCAGCCCCGGGGTAGGTAGCGGGAGTCCAGATACGCAGTATTTT | CASSPGVGSGSPDTQYF
TRBJ2-3 | TRBV7-8 | TRBD1 | NA | TGTGCCAGCAGCTTCCTTTCGGGACAGGGGGTTACAGATACGCAGTATTTT | CASSFLSGQGVTDTQYF
TRBJ1-1 | TRBV9 | TRBD1 | NA | TGTGCCAGCAGCGTCCGGGACAGGGACACTGAAGCTTTCTTT | CASSVRDRDTEAFF
TRBJ1-2 | TRBV19 | NA | NA | TGTGCCAGTAGTATGGCGGGAGTCGGTAACTATGGCTACACCTTC | CASSMAGVGNYGYTF
TRBJ1-5 | TRBV19 | TRBD1 | NA | TGTGCCAGTAGTATAGGATGGACAGGGTCCACCAATCAGCCCCAGCATTTT | CASSIGWTGSTNQPQHF
TRBJ2-3 | TRBV5-4 | NA | NA | TGTGCCAGCACCCAGTTCCGGGCGGGAGATACGCAGTATTTT | CASTQFRAGDTQYF
TRBJ2-1 | TRBV9 | NA | once | TGTGCCAGCAGCGCCTCCGGGACCTTCTTGAATGAGCAGTTCTTC | CASSASGTFLNEQFF
TRBJ1-4 | TRBV5-4 | TRBD1 | NA | TGTGCCAGCAGCTTAAGAACCGCGGGACAGGGGGCTGAAAAACTGTTTTTT | CASSLRTAGQGAEKLFF
TRBJ1-2 | TRBV7-8 | TRBD1 | NA | TGTGCCAGCAGCCGACAGGGAGTTGGTGGCTACACCTTC | CASSRQGVGGYTF
TRBJ1-2 | TRBV5-1 | TRBD1 | NA | TGCGCCAGCAGCGTCGACAGGGAAATCGCCTATGGCTACACCTTC | CASSVDREIAYGYTF
TRBJ2-3 | TRBV29-1 | TRBD2 | NA | TGCAGCGTTGAATTTCCTAGCGGGAACACAGATACGCAGTATTTT | CSVEFPSGNTDTQYF
TRBJ2-1 | TRBV19 | NA | NA | TGTGCCAGTAGTATATGGGACAATGAGCAGTTCTTC | CASSIWDNEQFF
TRBJ1-1 | TRBV6-5 | TRBD1 | NA | TGTGCCACCGCGGACAGGGGACGGGACACTGAAGCTTTCTTT | CATADRGRDTEAFF
TRBJ1-3 | TRBV13 | NA | NA | TGTGCCAGCAGCTTCGGGAGGGGGACTGGAAACACCATATATTTT | CASSFGRGTGNTIYF
TRBJ2-7 | TRBV5-6 | TRBD1 | once | TGTGCCAGCAGTCGTGGACAGGGTACCTACGAGCAGTACTTC | CASSRGQGTYEQYF
TRBJ1-3 | TRBV11-1 | NA | NA | TGTGCCAGCAGCCGCCCCTCTGGAAACACCATATATTTT | CASSRPSGNTIYF
TRBJ1-6 | TRBV4-1 | NA | NA | TGCGCCAGCAGCCAAGACGGGGCCTCGAGGTCACCCCTCCACTTT | CASSQDGASRSPLHF
TRBJ1-1 | TRBV6-5 | NA | once | TGTGCCAGCAGTACAGGGCTGAACACTGAAGCTTTCTTT | CASSTGLNTEAFF
TRBJ1-6 | TRBV11-3 | NA | NA | TGTGCCAGCAGCTTGGGGCAGGGAGGATCACCCCTCCACTTT | CASSLGQGGSPLHF
TRBJ2-6 | TRBV21-1 | NA | NA | TGTGCCAGCAGCAAAGCGGGGGACGGCTCTGGGGCCAACGTCCTGACTTTC | CASSKAGDGSGANVLTF
TRBJ1-3 | TRBV19 | NA | NA | TGTGCCAGTAGTCCCATGCCCCGGGCAGGGGATGCTGGAAACACCATATATTTT | CASSPMPRAGDAGNTIYF
TRBJ2-1 | TRBV11-2 | NA | once | TGTGCCAGCAGCTTAGATAGGAGGAATGAGCAGTTCTTC | CASSLDRRNEQFF
TRBJ2-7 | TRBV7-8 | TRBD2 | many | TGTGCCAGCAGCTTGGGCTGGACTAGCGTTTACTTC | CASSLGWTSVYF
TRBJ2-7 | TRBV5-6 | NA | NA | TGTGCCAGCAGCTTGCTCCCCCCATCTTACGAGCAGTACTTC | CASSLLPPSYEQYF
TRBJ2-1 | TRBV7-2 | NA | NA | TGTGCCAGCAAACAGGGCGGGGCTCGGGGTGAGCAGTTCTTC | CASKQGGARGEQFF
TRBJ2-6 | TRBV19 | TRBD2 | NA | TGTGCCAGGAGAGGGGAGGGCTCTGGGGCCAACGTCCTGACTTTC | CARRGEGSGANVLTF
TRBJ2-7 | TRBV11-3 | NA | NA | TGTGCCAGCAGCCCTGGTTGGGCTACCGACCCCTACGAGCAGTACTTC | CASSPGWATDPYEQYF
TRBJ1-2 | TRBV3-1/TRBV3-2 | NA | NA | TGTGCCAGCACCCCCGGACAACGAAGCGGTGGCTACACCTTC | CASTPGQRSGGYTF
TRBJ2-7 | TRBV3-1/TRBV3-2 | NA | NA | TGTGCCAGCAGCCAATTCACAGGAGCTTACGAGCAGTACTTC | CASSQFTGAYEQYF
TRBJ1-1 | TRBV5-1 | NA | NA | TGCGCCAGCAGTACCGGGACCGGGGAGGCTTTCTTT | CASSTGTGEAFF
TRBJ2-2 | TRBV19 | NA | once | TGTGCCAGTAGTATCCCATATGCCACCGGGGAGCTGTTTTTT | CASSIPYATGELFF
TRBJ1-2 | TRBV7-2 | TRBD1 | NA | TGTGCCAGCAGCGCCCGGGACAGGGTTTCGGGCTACACCTTC | CASSARDRVSGYTF
TRBJ2-7 | TRBV30 | NA | NA | TGTGCCTGGGGTCGGAGGTCTGGCCTTCGGGAGCAGTACTTC | CAWGRRSGLREQYF
TRBJ1-3 | TRBV6-5 | TRBD1 | NA | TGTGCCAGCAGCATAATGACAGGGATCGGAAACACCATATATTTT | CASSIMTGIGNTIYF
TRBJ2-3 | TRBV7-9 | TRBD2 | NA | TGTGCCAGCAGCCTCTCACTAGCGGGGCCCACAGATACGCAGTATTTT | CASSLSLAGPTDTQYF
TRBJ2-1 | TRBV7-9 | NA | few | TGTGCCAGCAGCCTTAGGCCCGAGTCTAGGGGGTTCTTC | CASSLRPESRGFF
TRBJ1-1 | TRBV11-2 | TRBD1 | NA | TGTGCCAGCATAGAGACAGGGCTGAACACTGAAGCTTTCTTT | CASIETGLNTEAFF